This entry lists 17 T cell receptor beta chains sequenced from one sample in a study of beta chain features in type 1 diabetes. Investigators reverse transcribed all isolated RNA, so they sequenced expressed TCRB transcripts. Some clones are missing from TCRdb's copy, which holds only in-frame ones; the method was immunoSEQ multiplex PCR. This sample carries a few hundred thousand clones, roughly 12% of them seen once, and the ten largest clones take less than 0.02%. The sample was naive CD4+ T cells from blood. These receptors were obtained from a man aged 18 to 30 in good health.

The chain recombines TRBV18 with TRBJ1-2; 7 bases match TRBD1. Per the germline V gene, CDR1 is KGHSH and CDR2 is LQKENI. There are 14 residues in the CDR3. Losses at the gene ends were 0 bases for V and 2 bases for J; bases not matched to a gene: 0. The CDR3 here is CASSPPGQNYGYTF. The CDR3 nucleotides read TGTGCCAGCTCACCACCGGGACAGAACTATGGCTACACCTTC.

The chain is built from TRBV5-1 and TRBJ1-4, with 7 bases lining up with TRBD1. V shed 4 bases and J 5 bases; nucleotides not matched to a gene: 5. The CDR3 totals 14 residues. Germline V CDR1 and CDR2: SGHRS, YFSETQ. The chain's CDR3 is CASSPDRANEKLFF. For the CDR3, the DNA is TGCGCCAGCAGCCCAGACAGGGCAAATGAAAAACTGTTTTTT.

This clone was found a few times. The chain carries TRBV4-2 and TRBJ2-3, with D tentatively TRBD2 (5 bases). CDR3 length equals 16 residues. CDR1 is LGHNA, CDR2 YNFKEQ, per germline. Trimming removed 0 bases from V and 1 base from J, with 11 bases in between. This chain's CDR3 is CASSQDRGWGTDTQYF. The CDR3 DNA sequence: TGTGCCAGCAGCCAAGATCGCGGGTGGGGCACAGATACGCAGTATTTT.

This clone was seen more than once but under ten times. The V call is TRBV28, the J call TRBJ1-2; perhaps TRBD1 as D (6 bases). The V gene's germline CDR1 is MDHEN and CDR2 SYDVKM. CDR3 length equals 15 residues. The ends were cut back, 5 bases at V and 8 bases at J, with 21 bases in the middle. The CDR3 region has the DNA TGTGCCAGCAGTCTACTAGAACAGGGTATCGCGGGCTACACCTTC. It specifies CASSLLEQGIAGYTF.

This clone has more than one count but fewer than ten. One end of the junction fails to match germline, which may point to a read error. V is TRBV7-9 and J is TRBJ1-2; D possibly corresponds to TRBD1 (6 bases). CDR3 length: 11 amino acids. Germline-derived CDR1 and CDR2 are SEHNR and FQNEAQ (reference sequence). This chain's CDR3 is CASSVGQGHFF. The CDR3, as DNA: TGTGCCAGCAGCGTCGGGCAGGGACACTTCTTC.

The V gene is TRBV30, the J gene TRBJ1-2, with 8 bases lining up with TRBD1. CDR3 length equals 14 residues. V dropped 7 bases and J dropped 4; count of bases not matched to a gene: 11. The germline CDR1 and CDR2 sequences are GTSNPN and SVGIG (reference sequence). CDR3 protein: CALMTGATSYGYTF. Written as DNA, the CDR3 is TGTGCCTTGATGACAGGGGCCACTTCCTATGGCTACACCTTC.

This clone has only a few counts. The genes are TRBV2 and TRBJ2-5; TRBD1 is a possible D gene (6 bases). The CDR3 loop spans 13 amino acids. V was trimmed by 7 bases and J by 3 bases, leaving 12 bases between them. Germline values: CDR1 SNHLY, CDR2 FYNNEI. The CDR3 nucleotides are TGTGCCAGCACTCAGGGGTGGGAAGAGACCCAGTACTTC. It yields the protein CASTQGWEETQYF.

This clone was seen a handful of times. The gene calls are TRBV30 and TRBJ2-5; the match to TRBD2 covers 7 bases. CDR1 GTSNPN and CDR2 SVGIG come from the germline V gene (reference sequence). Trimming took 0 bases from V and 4 from J; bases not matched to a gene: 8. This CDR3 contains 15 residues. Here the CDR3 DNA reads TGTGCCTGGAGTGTAGTTGCGGGGGTTGGAGAGACCCAGTACTTC. Its protein product is CAWSVVAGVGETQYF.

This clone appeared many times. V is TRBV25-1 and J is TRBJ2-7; 7 bases are shared with TRBD1. The CDR3 covers 12 residues. CDR1 is MGHDK and CDR2 is SYGVNS in the germline V gene. V dropped 6 bases and J dropped 2; count of bases not matched to a gene: 1. The CDR3 nucleotides are TGTGCCAGCAGCGGGACAGCCTACGAGCAGTACTTC. Its translation is CASSGTAYEQYF.

This chain uses TRBV6-5 with TRBJ1-6; a possible D gene is TRBD1 (5 bases). In germline, CDR1 is MNHEY, CDR2 SVGAGI. The ends were cut back, 0 bases at V and 6 bases at J, with 9 bases in the middle. The CDR3 length is 15 residues. CDR3 coding DNA: TGTGCCAGCAGTTACTCTGCGACAGCTAATTCACCCCTCCACTTT. Translation: CASSYSATANSPLHF.

This clone was counted many times. V usage is TRBV7-3 and J usage is TRBJ2-1; the match to TRBD2 covers 8 bases. This CDR3 is 13 amino acids long. In germline, CDR1 is SGHTA, CDR2 FQGTGA. J lost 10 bases, V lost 5 bases, and 7 bases had no gene match. The CDR3 coding sequence is TGTGCCAGCAGCCTCACAGTAGCGGGGGAGCAGTTCTTC. This codes for CASSLTVAGEQFF.

This clone was counted between two and nine times. This chain uses TRBV7-2 with TRBJ1-1; D unclear. The CDR3 is 12 residues long. V was shortened by 6 bases and J by 1 base, with 6 bases between the two germline ends. Germline V gene data show CDR1 as SGHTA and CDR2 as FQGNSA. The CDR3 region has the DNA TGTGCCAGCAGACTAGGGAACACTGAAGCTTTCTTT. Translated: CASRLGNTEAFF.

This clone appeared a few times. The chain uses TRBV30 and TRBJ2-5, with D tentatively TRBD1 (6 bases). Germline V gene sequence: CDR1 GTSNPN, CDR2 SVGIG (reference sequence). The CDR3 is 16 residues long. V was cut by 1 base and J by 3 bases, with 18 bases left in between. DNA of the CDR3: TGTGCCTGGAGTGGTACTTTCGGACAGTGGAAAGAGACCCAGTACTTC. As protein: CAWSGTFGQWKETQYF.

The chain joins TRBV9 to TRBJ1-2; possibly TRBD1 for D (6 bases). The CDR3 has 14 amino acids. Between the trimmed V and J ends, which lost 0 bases and 5 bases, there was a span of 11 bases. CDR1 is SGDLS, CDR2 YYNGEE, per germline. The CDR3 DNA sequence: TGTGCCAGCAGCGTAGGTCAGGGGCCTTATGGCTACACCTTC. Translating gives CASSVGQGPYGYTF.

This clone was observed a handful of times. V usage is TRBV9 and J usage is TRBJ2-7; TRBD2 aligns across 13 bases. Germline trimming cut 4 bases from V and 6 bases from J; bases unmatched to any gene: 7. The CDR3 is made up of 15 amino acids. Per the germline V gene, CDR1 is SGDLS and CDR2 is YYNGEE. DNA for the CDR3: TGTGCCAGCAGCCCTAGACTAGCGGGAGGAAGCGAGCAGTACTTC. This sequence encodes CASSPRLAGGSEQYF.

There are a few counts of this clone. The CDR3 sequence is CAWSVWGGETQYF. The CDR3 nucleotides read TGTGCCTGGAGTGTATGGGGGGGAGAGACCCAGTACTTC. This chain links TRBV30 with TRBJ2-5, with 7 bases identical to TRBD2. The CDR3 sequence is 13 residues long. Germline V lookup: CDR1 GTSNPN, CDR2 SVGIG (reference sequence). Germline trimming cut 0 bases from V and 4 bases from J; bases unmatched to any gene: 2.

CDR3 DNA: TGTGCCAGCAGCCCTACGGCACGGGACAGGGGGCAGCATGAGCAGTTCTTC. It specifies CASSPTARDRGQHEQFF. The V call is TRBV14, the J call TRBJ2-1; TRBD1 aligns across 12 bases. The V and J ends lost 4 bases and 8 bases, in that order; junction bases with no gene match: 12. CDR3 length: 17 amino acids. Germline V gives CDR1 SGHDN, CDR2 FVKESK.